The clone carrying this T cell receptor beta chain has just one count. Its antigen is as yet unknown. Naive-designated CD8 cells lacked CD45RO, were positively enriched for CCR7, and omitted terminally differentiated effector memory CD45RA+ cells. The sample comes from a study of shared clonotypes between healthy human individuals. Overall study findings and caveats: Incompleteness in sorted-subset sequencing, despite large depth, was shown by rarefaction. For naive CD4 cells, around 5.1% of clonotypes were shared across a few donors.

Per the authors' pipeline: Filtering differed since immunoSEQ provided only junctions, with no quality scores. This table comes from immunoSEQ multiplex PCR, and its TCRdb copy is limited to in-frame clones, with some not included. V, J and clone size derive from that table, while D and trimming were established from the DNA sequence. The sample has around 2,000,000 clones, about 95% seen once. Germline loops: CDR1 SGHRS, CDR2 YFSETQ. This CDR3 region has 14 residues. J is TRBJ2-5 and V is TRBV5-1, with 8 bases aligning to TRBD2. The assigned J gene may be wrong: the sequence end matches TRBJ2-7 better. This receptor was identified in a man aged 18-30 years in good health. Source material: naive CD8+ T cells sorted from blood. The CDR3 is CASSSGGEAYEQYF. The CDR3 DNA follows: TGCGCCAGCAGCAGCGGGGGAGAGGCCTACGAGCAGTACTTC.